This entry lists 16 T cell receptor beta chains sequenced from one sample in a study of shared clonotypes between healthy human individuals. Repertoires were generated with immunoSEQ multiplex PCR, while TCRdb's copy carries only in-frame clones and drops some. The repertoire holds about 590,000 clones, with just under 97% as singletons. Naive CD8 populations comprised CD45RO-negative cells positively selected for CCR7, excluding terminally differentiated effector memory CD45RA+ cells. Sequencing used naive CD8+ T cells sorted from blood. The receptors were sampled from a woman in her twenties or thirties in good health.

The chain joins TRBV5-1 to TRBJ2-7; D uncertain. CDR1 and CDR2 from the germline V gene are SGHRS and YFSETQ. The V end was cut by 5 bases, the J end by 3 bases, with 12 bases between. The CDR3 runs to 13 residues. This chain's CDR3 is CASRTDGVYEQYF. In nucleotides, the CDR3 is TGCGCCAGCAGGACCGACGGAGTCTACGAGCAGTACTTC.

The chain carries TRBV27 and TRBJ2-7; D is unclear. Trimming shortened V by 5 bases and J by 4 bases, and 12 bases separated the two germline ends. Germline-derived CDR1 and CDR2 are MNHEY and SMNVEV (reference sequence). CDR3 length: 13 amino acids. CDR3 amino acids: CASSVTLGYEQYF. In DNA, the CDR3 is TGTGCCAGCAGTGTTACACTGGGGTACGAGCAGTACTTC.

This clone has just a few counts. This sample also contains other DNA sequences that code for the same CDR3. The CDR3 sequence: CASSSTVNYGYTF. Here the CDR3 DNA reads TGTGCCAGCAGTTCGACAGTTAACTATGGCTACACCTTC. This chain connects TRBV28 to TRBJ1-2, with a tentative D call TRBD1 (5 bases). In germline, CDR1 is MDHEN, CDR2 SYDVKM. Trimming took 4 bases from V and 1 from J, leaving 7 bases between them. There are 13 residues in the CDR3.

The chain combines TRBV27 with TRBJ2-3; perhaps D is TRBD1 or TRBD2 (6 bases each). Between the trimmed V and J ends, which lost 5 bases and 4 bases, there was a span of 19 bases. Looked up from germline, CDR1 is MNHEY and CDR2 is SMNVEV (reference sequence). The length of the CDR3 is 16 residues. Written as DNA, the CDR3 is TGTGCCAGCAGTATCGACTGGACAGCTAGCGCAGATACGCAGTATTTT. Amino acids: CASSIDWTASADTQYF.

This chain links TRBV27 with TRBJ1-2; 8 nucleotides align to TRBD1. From germline, CDR1 is MNHEY and CDR2 SMNVEV (reference sequence). The CDR3 spans 13 residues. V gave up 6 bases and J gave up 7 bases; unmatched junction bases: 7. The CDR3 region is CASRGGTGFGYTF. In DNA, the CDR3 is TGTGCCAGCAGGGGGGGGACAGGCTTTGGCTACACCTTC.

The chain couples TRBV28 to TRBJ2-7, with TRBD2 matching 11 bases. Germline V gives CDR1 MDHEN, CDR2 SYDVKM. Germline trimming cut 7 bases from V and 0 bases from J; bases unmatched to any gene: 5. The CDR3 is 15 amino acids. The CDR3 bases are TGTGCCAGCAACCTAGCGGGAGGAACCTCCTACGAGCAGTACTTC. This encodes CASNLAGGTSYEQYF.

The chain joins TRBV7-9 to TRBJ2-7; D ambiguous. Germline V gene data show CDR1 as SEHNR and CDR2 as FQNEAQ (reference sequence). Trimming pared 3 bases from V and 0 bases from J, leaving 15 bases between. This CDR3 comprises 16 residues. The CDR3 protein is CASSFILGGLSYEQYF. Here the CDR3 DNA reads TGTGCCAGCAGCTTTATTTTAGGCGGCCTCTCCTACGAGCAGTACTTC.

This sequence joins TRBV6-5 and TRBJ2-7; D not certain. In germline, CDR1 is MNHEY, CDR2 SVGAGI. Trimming removed 11 bases from V and 2 bases from J, with 16 bases in between. The CDR3 loop spans 13 amino acids. In DNA, the CDR3 is TGTGCCTCCTCCTACCAGGTGACCTACGAGCAGTACTTC. It encodes CASSYQVTYEQYF.

This chain connects TRBV27 to TRBJ2-2; D is possibly TRBD2 (6 bases). The germline gives CDR1 MNHEY, CDR2 SMNVEV (reference sequence). V was cut by 8 bases and J by 7 bases, with 8 bases left in between. This CDR3 has 11 amino acids. For the CDR3, the DNA is TGTGCCAGCCAGGGAGGCGGGGAGCTGTTTTTT. Its translation: CASQGGGELFF.

This chain links TRBV28 with TRBJ2-1, with D maybe TRBD1 (6 bases). This CDR3 has 16 residues. With 5 bases removed from V and 3 bases from J, the gap between germline ends came to 17 bases. Looked up from germline, CDR1 is MDHEN and CDR2 is SYDVKM. CDR3 DNA sequence: TGTGCCAGCAGTACGATACAGGGCGCTTACTACAATGAGCAGTTCTTC. Amino acids: CASSTIQGAYYNEQFF.

In the case of this clone: Other DNA sequences of this sample code for an identical CDR3. The gene calls are TRBV27 and TRBJ2-7, with 12 positions matching TRBD1. The ends lost 3 bases at V and 5 bases at J; junction bases unmatched: 5. This CDR3 contains 15 residues. CDR1 and CDR2 from the germline V gene are MNHEY and SMNVEV (reference sequence). Here the CDR3 DNA reads TGTGCCAGCAGTTTTTTGGGACAGGGGGCTCACGAGCAGTACTTC. Protein product: CASSFLGQGAHEQYF.

This chain's CDR3 is CASSLSVASRAEAFF. The CDR3, as DNA: TGTGCCAGCAGTTTATCCGTGGCGTCTAGGGCTGAAGCTTTCTTT. The genes are TRBV27 and TRBJ1-1, with D unresolved. Germline CDR1 is MNHEY and CDR2 is SMNVEV (reference sequence). V lost 0 bases and J lost 6, with 14 bases in between. The CDR3 has 15 residues.

Here the CDR3 reads CASSLIWGEKLFF. The CDR3 coding sequence is TGTGCCAGCAGCTTAATATGGGGTGAAAAACTGTTTTTT. The chain joins TRBV7-9 to TRBJ1-4; the D is unclear. V shed 2 bases and J shed 7 bases, with 8 bases lying between them. From germline, CDR1 is SEHNR and CDR2 FQNEAQ (reference sequence). CDR3 length: 13 residues.

The J gene is TRBJ1-6, the V gene TRBV7-2, with 10 bases lining up with TRBD1. Trimming removed 4 bases from V and 9 bases from J; junction bases left unmatched: 6. The CDR3 has 15 residues. Germline V gene data show CDR1 as SGHTA and CDR2 as FQGNSA. The CDR3 sequence is CASSYTGTGVSPLHF. In nucleotides, the CDR3 is TGTGCCAGCAGCTATACCGGGACAGGGGTTTCACCCCTCCACTTT.

The CDR3 coding sequence is TGTGCCAGCAGTGATCAGGGAGGGAGGGCCCAAAACATTCAGTACTTC. Amino acid sequence: CASSDQGGRAQNIQYF. This rearrangement joins TRBV25-1 to TRBJ2-4; TRBD2 matches at 7 bases. Germline CDR1 MGHDK, CDR2 SYGVNS. This CDR3 spans 16 amino acids. J was trimmed by 5 bases and V by 3 bases; bases with no gene match: 10.

The chain carries TRBV7-9 and TRBJ2-2; TRBD2 matches 10 bases. CDR3 length: 17 residues. Trimming took 5 bases from V and 1 from J; bases not matched to a gene: 7. The germline CDR1 and CDR2 sequences are SEHNR and FQNEAQ (reference sequence). The CDR3 nucleotides are TGTGCCAGCAGCCAGGCCGGGACTAGCGAGAACACCGGGGAGCTGTTTTTT. Its protein is CASSQAGTSENTGELFF.